The 16 T cell receptor beta chains presented below share a single source sample, sequenced in a study of blood T cell repertoires in COVID-19. The assay was immunoSEQ multiplex PCR, and TCRdb's table has in-frame clones only and misses some. The sample has approximately 260,000 clones; about four fifths are singletons. The sequencing sample was made of peripheral blood. These receptors originate from a woman older than 75 with acute or convalescent COVID-19.

The CDR3 here is CASSIGPGPYEQYF. For the CDR3, the DNA is TGTGCCAGCAGCATTGGGCCCGGCCCATACGAGCAGTACTTC. This rearrangement joins TRBV11-3 to TRBJ2-7; D is undetermined. Per germline, CDR1 SGHNT and CDR2 YENEEA. V was trimmed by 5 bases and J by 4 bases, leaving 15 bases between them. The CDR3 contains 14 residues.

This rearrangement joins TRBV11-2 to TRBJ1-4; D gene unclear. The CDR3 consists of 13 residues. The germline V and J ends were trimmed by 5 bases and 2 bases, with 6 bases remaining between them. CDR1 is SGHAT and CDR2 is FQNNGV in the germline V gene. The CDR3 DNA is TGTGCCAGCAGCCGGGGTACTAATGAAAAACTGTTTTTT. It yields the protein CASSRGTNEKLFF.

About this clone itself: Other DNA sequences in the sample encode the same CDR3. The chain recombines TRBV5-1 with TRBJ2-2; tentative D call: TRBD1 (6 bases). Germline assignment: CDR1 SGHRS and CDR2 YFSETQ. Trimming removed 2 bases from V and 2 bases from J, with 7 bases in between. CDR3 length: 14 residues. The CDR3 DNA sequence: TGCGCCAGCAGCTTACAGGGTAACACCGGGGAGCTGTTTTTT. Encoded protein: CASSLQGNTGELFF.

The chain joins TRBV4-2 to TRBJ1-2, with TRBD1 matching over 9 bases. V gave up 3 bases and J gave up 4 bases; unmatched junction bases: 18. The CDR3 contains 19 residues. Germline CDR1 is LGHNA and CDR2 is YNFKEQ. The CDR3 DNA sequence: TGTGCCAGCAGCCAGGAGGGTGGGACAGGGCTTATCCATAGCTATGGCTACACCTTC. Its translation is CASSQEGGTGLIHSYGYTF.

The CDR3 sequence is CASSQGRLRNEQFF. For the CDR3, the DNA is TGTGCCAGCAGCCAAGGGCGGTTGAGGAATGAGCAGTTCTTC. The chain recombines TRBV3-1 (or the pseudogene TRBV3-2) with TRBJ2-1; D is unresolved. Germline V gives CDR1 LGHDT, CDR2 YNNKEL (reference sequence). Between the trimmed V and J ends, which lost 1 base and 7 bases, there was a span of 11 bases. The CDR3 is 14 residues long.

This clone was found many times. V is TRBV5-1 and J is TRBJ1-1; no reliable D call. CDR1 is SGHRS, CDR2 YFSETQ, per germline. This CDR3 has 14 amino acids. V was trimmed by 1 base and J by 4 bases, leaving 11 bases between them. The CDR3 reads CASSLSVESTEAFF. The CDR3 DNA reads as TGCGCCAGCAGCTTGTCGGTTGAAAGCACTGAAGCTTTCTTT. The full variable domain, rest sourced from reference TRBV5-1 and TRBJ1-1, is KAGVTQTPRYLIKTRGQQVTLSCSPISGHRSVSWYQQTPGQGLQFLFEYFSETQRNKGNFPGRFSGRQFSNSRSEMNVSTLELGDSALYLCASSLSVESTEAFFGQGTRLTVV.

V and J are TRBV7-3 and TRBJ1-1; the match to TRBD1 covers 7 bases. The CDR3 contains 14 residues. Germline CDR1 SGHTA, CDR2 FQGTGA. With V trimmed by 5 bases and J by 1 base, 4 bases remained unmatched. Here the CDR3 DNA reads TGTGCCAGCAGCCAGGGGGGTGCGAACACTGAAGCTTTCTTT. It specifies CASSQGGANTEAFF.

This chain uses TRBV6-5 with TRBJ2-3; the D gene is possibly TRBD1 (5 bases). The CDR3 sequence is 11 residues long. Germline lookup yields CDR1 MNHEY and CDR2 SVGAGI. The germline V and J ends were trimmed by 5 bases and 10 bases, with 10 bases remaining between them. The CDR3 is CASSKDKAQYF. The CDR3 DNA reads as TGTGCCAGCAGTAAGGACAAGGCGCAGTATTTT.

The rearrangement uses TRBV2 and TRBJ2-5, with TRBD1 matching over 8 bases. The CDR3 consists of 15 residues. V dropped 6 bases and J dropped 3; count of bases not matched to a gene: 9. Germline lookup yields CDR1 SNHLY and CDR2 FYNNEI. The CDR3 protein is CASRGRTGRKETQYF. The CDR3 DNA reads TGTGCCAGCAGGGGTAGGACAGGGAGAAAAGAGACCCAGTACTTC.

In its sample, this clone was seen a few times. V gene TRBV3-1 (or the pseudogene TRBV3-2) combines with J gene TRBJ1-2; tentative D call: TRBD1 (5 bases). The CDR3 has 13 residues. Germline loops: CDR1 LGHDT, CDR2 YNNKEL (reference sequence). Trimming removed 4 bases from V and 6 bases from J, with 12 bases in between. This CDR3 is CASSLGGKNGYTF. CDR3 nucleotide sequence: TGTGCCAGCAGCCTCGGGGGGAAGAATGGCTACACCTTC.

This clone was counted a single time. V usage is TRBV5-1 and J usage is TRBJ2-2; D is perhaps TRBD2 (5 bases). The V end was cut by 2 bases, the J end by 1 base, with 9 bases between. The length of the CDR3 is 15 residues. Germline V lookup: CDR1 SGHRS, CDR2 YFSETQ. CDR3 DNA: TGCGCCAGCAGCTTTGGAGGCGGGAACACCGGGGAGCTGTTTTTT. The encoded protein is CASSFGGGNTGELFF.

The rearrangement links TRBV7-9 to TRBJ2-5, with TRBD2 matching over 8 bases. This CDR3 comprises 16 residues. CDR1 and CDR2 from the germline V gene are SEHNR and FQNEAQ (reference sequence). Trimming took 8 bases from V and 5 from J; bases not matched to a gene: 16. CDR3 region: CASASHGGASVETQYF. CDR3 DNA: TGTGCCAGCGCCTCACACGGGGGGGCCTCTGTTGAGACCCAGTACTTC.

The chain combines TRBV3-1 (or the pseudogene TRBV3-2) with TRBJ2-7; D might be TRBD1 (6 bases). Germline CDR1 and CDR2: LGHDT and YNNKEL (reference sequence). This CDR3 is 14 amino acids long. V lost 0 bases to trimming and J lost 4 bases, with 10 bases between them. The DNA of the CDR3 is TGTGCCAGCAGCCAAGATACAGGGAGATACGAGCAGTACTTC. Translating gives CASSQDTGRYEQYF.

This clone was found once. The CDR3 nucleotides read TGTGCCAGCAGTTCGCGGGCAGGCTTCTATGGCTACACCTTC. Protein sequence: CASSSRAGFYGYTF. The J gene is TRBJ1-2, the V gene TRBV28; D gene ambiguous. This CDR3 is built from 14 residues. V lost 4 bases and J lost 4, with 13 bases in between. Germline V gene data show CDR1 as MDHEN and CDR2 as SYDVKM.

CDR3 coding DNA: TGTGCCAGCAGTTACTCGACAGGGAGCTCTGGAAACACCATATATTTT. This translates into CASSYSTGSSGNTIYF. The chain employs TRBV6-2 or TRBV6-3 and TRBJ1-3; 7 positions match TRBD1. The CDR3 spans 16 residues. V shed 0 bases, J shed 0 bases, and the junction held 2 bases outside the gene matches. Germline values: CDR1 MNHEY, CDR2 SVGEGT.

The chain combines TRBV6-5 with TRBJ2-6; D is perhaps TRBD1 (6 bases). Trimming left V 6 bases short and J 0 bases short, with 9 bases between. In germline, CDR1 is MNHEY, CDR2 SVGAGI. This CDR3 contains 15 residues. CDR3 DNA: TGTGCCAGCAGCTTACAGGGCTCTGGGGCCAACGTCCTGACTTTC. This translates into CASSLQGSGANVLTF.